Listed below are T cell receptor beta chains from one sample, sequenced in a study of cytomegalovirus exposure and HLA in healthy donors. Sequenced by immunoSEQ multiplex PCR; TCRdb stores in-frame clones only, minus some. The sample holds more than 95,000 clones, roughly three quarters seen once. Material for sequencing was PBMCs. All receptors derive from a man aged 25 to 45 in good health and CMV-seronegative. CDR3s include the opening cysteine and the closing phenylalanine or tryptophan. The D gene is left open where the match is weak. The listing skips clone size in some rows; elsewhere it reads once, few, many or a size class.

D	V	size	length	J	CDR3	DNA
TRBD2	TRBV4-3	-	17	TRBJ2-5	CASSPFLGREGGETQYF	TGCGCCAGCAGCCCCTTTTTGGGCAGGGAGGGTGGAGAGACCCAGTACTTC
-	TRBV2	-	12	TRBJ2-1	CASSLSPGVGIF	TGTGCCAGCAGCCTCTCACCGGGAGTAGGGATCTTC
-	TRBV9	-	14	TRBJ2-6	CASSLASGANVLTF	TGTGCCAGCAGCCTGGCCTCTGGGGCCAACGTCCTGACTTTC
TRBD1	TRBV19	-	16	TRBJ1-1	CASSIGLQGRITEAFF	TGTGCCAGTAGTATAGGTTTACAGGGGAGGATCACTGAAGCTTTCTTT
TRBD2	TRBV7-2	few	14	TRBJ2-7	CASSRGDSLYEQYF	TGTGCCAGCAGCCGGGGGGATTCCTTGTACGAGCAGTACTTC
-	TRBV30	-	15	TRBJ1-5	CAWSVGGPSNQPQHF	TGTGCCTGGAGTGTAGGGGGACCAAGCAATCAGCCCCAGCATTTT
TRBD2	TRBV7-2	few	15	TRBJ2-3	CASSLSGGITDTQYF	TGTGCCAGCAGCTTATCGGGAGGGATCACAGATACGCAGTATTTT
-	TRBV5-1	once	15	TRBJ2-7	CASSLGAGQSYEQYF	TGCGCCAGCAGCTTGGGGGCGGGACAGAGCTACGAGCAGTACTTC
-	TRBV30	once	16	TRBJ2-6	CAWSANGLSGANVLTF	TGTGCCTGGAGTGCCAACGGTTTGTCTGGGGCCAACGTCCTGACTTTC
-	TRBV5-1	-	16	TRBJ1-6	CASSLAPIGEGSPLHF	TGCGCCAGCAGCTTGGCCCCCATCGGGGAGGGTTCACCCCTCCACTTT
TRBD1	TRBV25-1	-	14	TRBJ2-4	CASSPGQNKNIQYF	TGTGCCAGCAGCCCGGGACAGAATAAAAACATTCAGTACTTC
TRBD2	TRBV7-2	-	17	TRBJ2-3	CASSLRLASGSTDTQYF	TGTGCCAGCAGCTTAAGATTGGCTAGCGGGAGCACAGATACGCAGTATTTT
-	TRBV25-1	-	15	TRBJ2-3	CASSEYRTMTDTQYF	TGTGCCAGCAGTGAATATAGAACTATGACAGATACGCAGTATTTT
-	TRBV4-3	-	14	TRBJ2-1	CASSQAGGNNEQFF	TGCGCCAGCAGCCAAGCTGGGGGGAACAATGAGCAGTTCTTC
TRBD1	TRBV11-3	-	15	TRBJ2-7	CASSGPRGRDIEQYF	TGTGCCAGCAGCGGTCCCAGGGGGCGCGATATCGAGCAGTACTTC
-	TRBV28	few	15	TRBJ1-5	CASSLPGISNQPQHF	TGTGCCAGCAGTTTACCAGGTATATCCAATCAGCCCCAGCATTTT
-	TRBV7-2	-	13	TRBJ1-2	CASSLTGRYGYTF	TGTGCCAGCAGCTTGACAGGTCGCTATGGCTACACCTTC
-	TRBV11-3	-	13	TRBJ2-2	CASSQTRTGELFF	TGTGCCAGCAGCCAAACTAGAACCGGGGAGCTGTTTTTT
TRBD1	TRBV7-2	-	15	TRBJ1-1	CASSTRTGQNTEAFF	TGTGCCAGCAGCACCCGGACAGGCCAGAACACTGAAGCTTTCTTT
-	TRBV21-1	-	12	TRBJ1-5	CAEGQGNQPQHF	TGTGCCGAGGGACAGGGGAATCAGCCCCAGCATTTT
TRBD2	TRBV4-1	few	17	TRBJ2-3	CASSHPGLAGTTDTQYF	TGCGCCAGCAGCCACCCGGGACTAGCGGGAACCACAGATACGCAGTATTTT
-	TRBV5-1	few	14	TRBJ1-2	CASSPGTDGDGYTF	TGCGCCAGCAGCCCGGGGACTGATGGGGATGGCTACACCTTC
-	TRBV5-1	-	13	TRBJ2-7	CASSLGLDYEQYF	TGCGCCAGCAGCTTGGGCCTAGACTACGAGCAGTACTTC
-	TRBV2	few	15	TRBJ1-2	CASSEAGQLLYGYTF	TGTGCCAGCAGTGAAGCAGGACAGCTCCTCTATGGCTACACCTTC
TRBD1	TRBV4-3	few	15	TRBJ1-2	CASSQVDRGSGGYTF	TGCGCCAGCAGCCAAGTTGACAGGGGATCAGGTGGCTACACCTTC
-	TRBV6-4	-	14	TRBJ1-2	CASSDSTRPYGYTF	TGTGCCAGCAGTGACTCGACTAGACCATATGGCTACACCTTC
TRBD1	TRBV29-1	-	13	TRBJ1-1	CSVVTGGVGEAFF	TGCAGCGTTGTGACAGGGGGCGTTGGTGAAGCTTTCTTT
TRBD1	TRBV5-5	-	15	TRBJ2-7	CASSFSGTGGYEQYF	TGTGCCAGCAGCTTCTCCGGGACAGGGGGCTACGAGCAGTACTTC
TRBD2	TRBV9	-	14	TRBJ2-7	CASSVTGGLHEQYF	TGTGCCAGCAGCGTAACGGGAGGGCTCCACGAGCAGTACTTC
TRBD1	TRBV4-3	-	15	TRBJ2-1	CASGLRTGFDDEQFF	TGCGCCAGCGGTCTAAGGACAGGGTTTGATGATGAGCAGTTCTTC
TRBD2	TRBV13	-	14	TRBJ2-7	CASSPASGTREQYF	TGTGCCAGCAGCCCAGCTAGCGGGACACGCGAGCAGTACTTC
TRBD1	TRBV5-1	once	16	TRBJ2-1	CASSLVPGQGRDEQFF	TGCGCCAGCAGCTTGGTTCCGGGACAGGGTAGGGATGAGCAGTTCTTC
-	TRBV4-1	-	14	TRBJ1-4	CASSPRGGNEKLFF	TGCGCCAGCAGCCCCCGCGGGGGAAATGAAAAACTGTTTTTT
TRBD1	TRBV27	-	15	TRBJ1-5	CASSPSGGSNQPQHF	TGTGCCAGCAGCCCGTCAGGGGGTAGCAATCAGCCCCAGCATTTT
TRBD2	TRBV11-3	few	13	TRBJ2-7	CASRSGGAYEQYF	TGTGCCAGCAGGTCCGGGGGGGCCTACGAGCAGTACTTC
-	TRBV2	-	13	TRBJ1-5	CASSEEGNQPQHF	TGTGCCAGCAGTGAAGAGGGGAATCAGCCCCAGCATTTT
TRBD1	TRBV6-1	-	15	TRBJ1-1	CASSGQGAVDTEAFF	TGTGCCAGCAGTGGACAGGGGGCGGTGGACACTGAAGCTTTCTTT
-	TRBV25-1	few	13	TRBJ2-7	CASSGPFSYEQYF	TGTGCCAGCAGTGGTCCCTTCTCCTACGAGCAGTACTTC
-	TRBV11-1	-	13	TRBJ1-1	CASSSTLNTEAFF	TGTGCCAGCAGCTCCACACTGAACACTGAAGCTTTCTTT
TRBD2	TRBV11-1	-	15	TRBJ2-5	CASSTGTSGSETQYF	TGTGCCAGCAGTACCGGGACTAGCGGGAGTGAGACCCAGTACTTC
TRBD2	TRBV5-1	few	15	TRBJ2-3	CASSLGGTSGDTQYF	TGCGCCAGCAGCTTGGGAGGGACTAGCGGTGATACGCAGTATTTT
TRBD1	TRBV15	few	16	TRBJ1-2	CATSESRDRATDGYTF	TGTGCCACCAGCGAGTCGAGGGACAGGGCTACGGACGGCTACACCTTC
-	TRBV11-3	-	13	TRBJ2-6	CASSSGGANVLTF	TGTGCCAGCAGCTCAGGAGGGGCCAACGTCCTGACTTTC
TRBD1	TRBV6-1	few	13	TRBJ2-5	CASTPTGMETQYF	TGTGCCAGCACCCCGACAGGGATGGAGACCCAGTACTTC
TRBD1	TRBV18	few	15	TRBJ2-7	CASSPNGQGPYEQYF	TGTGCCAGCTCACCGAATGGACAGGGACCCTACGAGCAGTACTTC
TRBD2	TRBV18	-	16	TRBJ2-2	CASSPPKAGDPGELFF	TGTGCCAGCTCACCCCCGAAGGCGGGGGACCCCGGGGAGCTGTTTTTT
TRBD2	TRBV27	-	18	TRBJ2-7	CASRTSGSPGGGSYEQYF	TGTGCCAGTCGGACTAGCGGGAGCCCTGGGGGCGGGTCCTACGAGCAGTACTTC